One and the same sample provided the 5 T cell receptor beta chains below, sequenced in a study of blood T cells in healthy people across ages. PCR was performed a second time for about 7 to 11 cycles using a sample-barcoded 5' primer and a J-beta primer mix. MiXCR was run by TCRdb on the 5' RACE reads, yielding one entry per CDR3 protein. The sample has about 400,000 distinct CDR3 sequences; about 49% are singletons. Input material: blood. The receptors were gathered from a man between 60 and 75 years old in good health.

This clonotype was observed at least ten times. V is TRBV5-1 and J is TRBJ2-7, with TRBD1 identical over 10 bases. V dropped 0 bases and J dropped 6; count of bases not matched to a gene: 3. Germline V gene data show CDR1 as SGHRS and CDR2 as YFSETQ. CDR3 length equals 14 residues. The DNA of the CDR3 is TGCGCCAGCAGCTTGGACGGACAGGGGGGCGAGCAGTACTTC. Encoded protein: CASSLDGQGGEQYF.

This clonotype was seen many times. This sequence joins TRBV24-1 and TRBJ2-1; D possibly matches TRBD1 or TRBD2 (5 bases each). Germline CDR1 is KGHDR and CDR2 is SFDVKD. The V and J ends lost 3 bases and 12 bases respectively, with 20 bases between them. This CDR3 is built from 15 residues. The CDR3 loop is CATSDPRDPRGVQFF. The CDR3 DNA sequence: TGTGCCACCAGTGATCCCCGGGACCCAAGGGGTGTGCAGTTCTTC.

This clonotype was seen ten or more times. This chain's CDR3 is CASSQEWGSWETQYF. The CDR3 DNA reads TGTGCCAGCAGCCAAGAATGGGGGAGTTGGGAGACCCAGTACTTC. The V gene is TRBV14, the J gene TRBJ2-5; D possibly matches TRBD1 or TRBD2 (5 bases each). Germline CDR1 and CDR2: SGHDN and FVKESK. The V end was cut by 0 bases, the J end by 5 bases, with 13 bases between. The CDR3 length is 15 residues.

This chain joins TRBV28 and TRBJ1-2; 8 nucleotides line up with TRBD1. This CDR3 has 16 amino acids. Germline CDR1 reads MDHEN; CDR2 reads SYDVKM. J lost 10 bases, V lost 5 bases, and 18 bases had no gene match. CDR3 sequence reads: CASSVEQGVWVHDYTF. DNA for the CDR3: TGTGCCAGCAGTGTCGAACAGGGGGTTTGGGTTCATGACTACACCTTC.

This clonotype was counted only a few times. The chain employs TRBV28 and TRBJ2-3; TRBD2 aligns across 8 bases. The CDR3 has 15 amino acids. V lost 5 bases, J lost 4 bases, and 8 bases stayed unmatched. Germline lookup yields CDR1 MDHEN and CDR2 SYDVKM. The CDR3, as DNA: TGTGCCAGCAGTACTAGCGGCGGGGCGCCAGATACGCAGTATTTT. Its translation: CASSTSGGAPDTQYF.